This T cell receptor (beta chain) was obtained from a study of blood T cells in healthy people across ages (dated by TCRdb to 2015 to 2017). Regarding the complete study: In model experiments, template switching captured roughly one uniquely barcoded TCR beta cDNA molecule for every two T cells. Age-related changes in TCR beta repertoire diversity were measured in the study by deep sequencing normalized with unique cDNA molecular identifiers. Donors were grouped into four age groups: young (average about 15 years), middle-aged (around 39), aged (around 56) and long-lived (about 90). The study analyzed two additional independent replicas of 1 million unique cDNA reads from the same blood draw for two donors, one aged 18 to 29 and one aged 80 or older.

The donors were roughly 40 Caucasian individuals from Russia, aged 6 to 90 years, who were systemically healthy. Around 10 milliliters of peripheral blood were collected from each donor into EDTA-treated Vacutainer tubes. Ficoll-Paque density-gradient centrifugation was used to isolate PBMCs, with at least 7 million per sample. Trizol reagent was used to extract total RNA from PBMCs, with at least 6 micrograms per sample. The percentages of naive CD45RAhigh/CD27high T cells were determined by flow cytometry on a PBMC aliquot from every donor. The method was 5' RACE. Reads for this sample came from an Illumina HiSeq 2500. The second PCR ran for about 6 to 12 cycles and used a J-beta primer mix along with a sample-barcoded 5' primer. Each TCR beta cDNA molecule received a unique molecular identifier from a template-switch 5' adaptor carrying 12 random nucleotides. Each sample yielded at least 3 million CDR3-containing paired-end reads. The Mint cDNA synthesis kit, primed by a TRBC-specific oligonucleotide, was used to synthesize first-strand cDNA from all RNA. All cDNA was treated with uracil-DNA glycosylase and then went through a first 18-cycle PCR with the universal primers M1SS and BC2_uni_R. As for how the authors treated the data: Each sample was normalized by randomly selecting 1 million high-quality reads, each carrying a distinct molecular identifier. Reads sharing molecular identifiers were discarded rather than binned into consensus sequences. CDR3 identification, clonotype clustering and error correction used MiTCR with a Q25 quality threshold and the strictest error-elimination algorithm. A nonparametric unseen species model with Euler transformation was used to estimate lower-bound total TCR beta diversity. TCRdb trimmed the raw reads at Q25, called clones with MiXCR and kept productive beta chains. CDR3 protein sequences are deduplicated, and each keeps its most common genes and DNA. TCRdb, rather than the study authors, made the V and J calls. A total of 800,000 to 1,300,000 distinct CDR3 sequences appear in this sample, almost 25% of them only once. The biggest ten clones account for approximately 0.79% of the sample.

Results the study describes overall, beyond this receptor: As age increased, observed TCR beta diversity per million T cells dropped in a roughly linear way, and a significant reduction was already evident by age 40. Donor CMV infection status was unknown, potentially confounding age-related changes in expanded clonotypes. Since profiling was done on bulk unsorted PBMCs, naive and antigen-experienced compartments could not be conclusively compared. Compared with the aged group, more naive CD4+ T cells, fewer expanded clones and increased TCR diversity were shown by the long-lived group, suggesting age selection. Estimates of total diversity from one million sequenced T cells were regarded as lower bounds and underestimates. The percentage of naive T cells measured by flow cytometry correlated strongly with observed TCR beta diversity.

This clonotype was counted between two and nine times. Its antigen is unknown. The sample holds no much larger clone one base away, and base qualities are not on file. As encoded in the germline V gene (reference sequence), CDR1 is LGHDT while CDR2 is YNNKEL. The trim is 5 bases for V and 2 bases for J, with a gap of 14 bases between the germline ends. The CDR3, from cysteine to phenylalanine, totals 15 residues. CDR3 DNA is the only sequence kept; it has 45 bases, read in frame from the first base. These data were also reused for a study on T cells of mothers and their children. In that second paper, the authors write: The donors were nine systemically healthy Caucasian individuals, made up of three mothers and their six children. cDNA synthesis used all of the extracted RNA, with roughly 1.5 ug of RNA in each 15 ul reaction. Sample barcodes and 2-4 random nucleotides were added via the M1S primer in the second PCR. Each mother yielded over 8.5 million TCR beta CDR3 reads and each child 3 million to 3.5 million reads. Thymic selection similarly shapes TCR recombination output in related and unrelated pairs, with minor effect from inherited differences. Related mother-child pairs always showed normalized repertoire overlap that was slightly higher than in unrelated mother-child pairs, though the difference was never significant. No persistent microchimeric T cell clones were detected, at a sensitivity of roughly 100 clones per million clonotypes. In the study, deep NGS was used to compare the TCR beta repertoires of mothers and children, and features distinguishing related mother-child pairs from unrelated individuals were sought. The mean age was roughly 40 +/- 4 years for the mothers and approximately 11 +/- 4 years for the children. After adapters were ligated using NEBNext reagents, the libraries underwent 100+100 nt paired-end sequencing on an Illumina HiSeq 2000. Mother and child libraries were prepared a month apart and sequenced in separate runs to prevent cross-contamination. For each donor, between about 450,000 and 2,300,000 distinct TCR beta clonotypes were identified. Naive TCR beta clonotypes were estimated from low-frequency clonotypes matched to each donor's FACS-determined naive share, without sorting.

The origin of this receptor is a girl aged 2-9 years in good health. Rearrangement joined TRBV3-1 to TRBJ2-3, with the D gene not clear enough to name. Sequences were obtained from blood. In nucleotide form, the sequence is TGTGCCAGCAGCACCCGTGGTCGCCACACAGATACGCAGTATTTT. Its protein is CASSTRGRHTDTQYF.